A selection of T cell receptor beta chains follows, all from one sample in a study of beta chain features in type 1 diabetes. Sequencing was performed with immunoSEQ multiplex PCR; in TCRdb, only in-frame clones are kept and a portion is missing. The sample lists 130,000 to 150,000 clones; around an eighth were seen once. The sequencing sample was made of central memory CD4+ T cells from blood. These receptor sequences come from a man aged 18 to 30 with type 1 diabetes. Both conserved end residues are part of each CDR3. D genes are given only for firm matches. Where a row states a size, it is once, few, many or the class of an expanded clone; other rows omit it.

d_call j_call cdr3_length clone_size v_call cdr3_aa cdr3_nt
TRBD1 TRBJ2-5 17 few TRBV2 CASRDSWNRGARETQYF TGTGCCAGCAGGGACTCATGGAACAGGGGAGCACGGGAGACCCAGTACTTC
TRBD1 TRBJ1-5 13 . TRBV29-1 CSVSQGTDQPQHF TGCAGCGTTTCACAGGGGACTGACCAGCCCCAGCATTTT
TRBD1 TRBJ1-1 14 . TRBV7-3 CASSAGTGNTEAFF TGTGCCAGCAGCGCCGGGACAGGGAACACTGAAGCTTTCTTT
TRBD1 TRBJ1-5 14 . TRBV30 CAWSEGQSYQPQHF TGTGCCTGGAGTGAGGGACAGTCATATCAGCCCCAGCATTTT
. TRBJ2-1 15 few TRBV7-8 CASRREHSSYNEQFF TGTGCCAGCAGGCGGGAACACAGCTCCTACAATGAGCAGTTCTTC
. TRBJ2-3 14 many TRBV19 CASSPGPSTDTQYF TGTGCCAGTAGTCCGGGACCCTCCACAGATACGCAGTATTTT
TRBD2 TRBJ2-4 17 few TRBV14 CASSQGGLAVAKNIQYF TGTGCCAGCAGCCAAGGAGGACTAGCGGTCGCCAAAAACATTCAGTACTTC
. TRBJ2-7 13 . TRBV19 CASSPRGLYEQYF TGTGCCAGTAGTCCTCGCGGCCTTTACGAGCAGTACTTC
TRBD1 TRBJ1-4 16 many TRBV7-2 CASSFPGQRPNEKLFF TGTGCCAGCAGCTTCCCGGGACAGCGCCCTAATGAAAAACTGTTTTTT
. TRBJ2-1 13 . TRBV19 CASHSGQWDEQFF TGTGCCAGCCACTCAGGCCAATGGGATGAGCAGTTCTTC
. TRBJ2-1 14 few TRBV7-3 CASSPGRNYNEQFF TGTGCCAGCTCCCCGGGGAGGAACTACAATGAGCAGTTCTTC
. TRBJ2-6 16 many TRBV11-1 CASSLSLGAGANVLTF TGTGCCAGCAGCCTAAGCCTGGGCGCTGGGGCCAACGTCCTGACTTTC
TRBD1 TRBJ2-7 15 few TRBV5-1 CASSRGQDDTYEQYF TGCGCCAGCAGCCGGGGACAGGATGATACCTACGAGCAGTACTTC
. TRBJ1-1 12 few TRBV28 CASNQENTEAFF TGTGCCAGCAATCAAGAGAACACTGAAGCTTTCTTT
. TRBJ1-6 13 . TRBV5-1 CASSSVGGSPLHF TGCGCCAGCAGCTCGGTCGGGGGTTCACCCCTCCACTTT
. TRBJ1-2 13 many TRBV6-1 CASSEGQRYGYTF TGTGCCAGCAGTGAAGGACAGCGCTATGGCTACACCTTC
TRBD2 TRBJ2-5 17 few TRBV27 CASSFISGGRSGETQYF TGTGCCAGCAGTTTCATAAGCGGGGGGCGGTCAGGGGAGACCCAGTACTTC
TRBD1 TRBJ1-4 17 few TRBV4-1 CASSQEGTGAPNEKLFF TGCGCCAGCAGCCAAGAGGGGACAGGGGCTCCTAATGAAAAACTGTTTTTT
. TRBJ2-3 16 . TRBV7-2 CASSWRGLQSTDTQYF TGTGCCAGCAGCTGGCGGGGACTGCAAAGCACAGATACGCAGTATTTT
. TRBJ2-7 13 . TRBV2 CASSDNAYYEQYF TGTGCCAGCAGTGACAACGCGTACTACGAGCAGTACTTC
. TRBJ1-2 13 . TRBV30 CAWRARTVYGYTF TGTGCCTGGAGAGCTAGGACAGTCTATGGCTACACCTTC
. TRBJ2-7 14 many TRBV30 CAWGAGTGYYEQYF TGTGCCTGGGGAGCCGGGACGGGTTACTACGAGCAGTACTTC
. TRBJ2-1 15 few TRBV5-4 CASSLDQSSYNEQFF TGTGCCAGCAGCTTGGACCAAAGCTCCTACAATGAGCAGTTCTTC
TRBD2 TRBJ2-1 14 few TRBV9 CASSVLAGADEQFF TGTGCCAGCAGCGTACTAGCGGGGGCGGATGAGCAGTTCTTC
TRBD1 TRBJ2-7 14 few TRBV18 CASSPDRVSDEQYF TGTGCCAGCTCACCCGACAGGGTTAGCGACGAGCAGTACTTC